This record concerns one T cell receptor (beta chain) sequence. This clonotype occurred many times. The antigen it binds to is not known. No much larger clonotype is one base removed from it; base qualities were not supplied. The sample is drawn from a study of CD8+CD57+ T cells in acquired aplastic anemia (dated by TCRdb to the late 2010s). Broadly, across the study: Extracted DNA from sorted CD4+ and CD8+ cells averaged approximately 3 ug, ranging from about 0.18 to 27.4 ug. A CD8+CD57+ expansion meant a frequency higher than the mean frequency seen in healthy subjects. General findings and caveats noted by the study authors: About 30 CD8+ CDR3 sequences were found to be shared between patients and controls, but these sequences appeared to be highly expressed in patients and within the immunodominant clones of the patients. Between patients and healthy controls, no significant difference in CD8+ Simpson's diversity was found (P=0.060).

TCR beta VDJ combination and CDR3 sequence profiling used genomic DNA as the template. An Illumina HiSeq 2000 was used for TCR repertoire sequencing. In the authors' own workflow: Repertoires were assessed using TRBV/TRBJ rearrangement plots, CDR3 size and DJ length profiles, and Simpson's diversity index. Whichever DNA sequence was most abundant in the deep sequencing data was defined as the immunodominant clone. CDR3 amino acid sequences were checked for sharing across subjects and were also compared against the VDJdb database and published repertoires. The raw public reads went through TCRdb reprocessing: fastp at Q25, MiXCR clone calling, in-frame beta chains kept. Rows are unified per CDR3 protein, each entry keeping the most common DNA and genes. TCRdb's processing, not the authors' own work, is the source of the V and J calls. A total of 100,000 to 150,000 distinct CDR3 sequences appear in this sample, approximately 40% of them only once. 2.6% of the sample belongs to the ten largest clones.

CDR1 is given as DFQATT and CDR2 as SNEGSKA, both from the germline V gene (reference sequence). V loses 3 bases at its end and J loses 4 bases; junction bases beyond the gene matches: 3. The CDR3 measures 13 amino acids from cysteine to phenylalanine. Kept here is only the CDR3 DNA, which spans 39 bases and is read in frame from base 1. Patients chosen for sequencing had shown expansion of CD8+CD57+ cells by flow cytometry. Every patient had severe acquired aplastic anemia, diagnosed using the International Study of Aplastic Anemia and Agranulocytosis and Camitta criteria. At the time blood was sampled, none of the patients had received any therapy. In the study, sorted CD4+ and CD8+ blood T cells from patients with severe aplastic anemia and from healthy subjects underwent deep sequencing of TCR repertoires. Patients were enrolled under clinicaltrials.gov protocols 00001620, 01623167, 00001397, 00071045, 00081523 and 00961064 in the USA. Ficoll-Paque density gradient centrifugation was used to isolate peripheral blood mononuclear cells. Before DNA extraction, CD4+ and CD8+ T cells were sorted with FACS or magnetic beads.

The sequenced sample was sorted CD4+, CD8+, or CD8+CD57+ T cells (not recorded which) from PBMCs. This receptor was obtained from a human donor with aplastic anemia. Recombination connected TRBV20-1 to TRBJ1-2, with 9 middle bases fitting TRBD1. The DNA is TGCAGTGCTAGCGACAGGGGGTCCTATGGCTACACCTTC. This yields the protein CSASDRGSYGYTF.